A selection of T cell receptor beta chains follows, all from one sample in a study of cytomegalovirus exposure and HLA in healthy donors. Method: immunoSEQ multiplex PCR; TCRdb's copy keeps in-frame clones and lacks some. The data hold about 90,000 clones, with about 68% observed a single time. Sequences were obtained from PBMCs. These receptors all come from a young man in good health and CMV-seropositive. Each CDR3 is given without its conserved first and last residue. Each record gives: V gene, J gene, CDR3 protein.

>TRBV5-4|TRBJ1-4
ASSLRTGEDEKLF
>TRBV7-3|TRBJ2-5
ASSLGGAGETQY
>TRBV9|TRBJ2-2
ASSVGVGELF
>TRBV19|TRBJ1-4
ASRRHSGGEKLF
>TRBV7-9|TRBJ1-4
ASSPRIGDEKLF
>TRBV5-6|TRBJ2-3
ASSLVGSGSITDTQY
>TRBV5-1|TRBJ2-7
ASSTGQGADEQY
>TRBV7-2|TRBJ2-7
ASSPRGGGEQY
>TRBV30|TRBJ1-5
AWNRDSRQPQN
>TRBV7-8|TRBJ2-1
ASSSRTSGRSPQRNEQF
>TRBV15|TRBJ1-1
ATSRALGQGAGAEAF
>TRBV27|TRBJ2-7
ASSYRDSYEQY
>TRBV6-6|TRBJ1-6
ASSPRTVSSPLH
>TRBV4-1|TRBJ1-1
ASSPVAGDTEAF